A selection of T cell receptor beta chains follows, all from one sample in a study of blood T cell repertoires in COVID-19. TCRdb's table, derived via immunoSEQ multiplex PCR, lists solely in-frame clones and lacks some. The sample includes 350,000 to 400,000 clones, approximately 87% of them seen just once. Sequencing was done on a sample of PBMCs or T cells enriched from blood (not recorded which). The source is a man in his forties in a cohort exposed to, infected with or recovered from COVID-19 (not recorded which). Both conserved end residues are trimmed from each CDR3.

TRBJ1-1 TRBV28 ASRRTGNTEAF
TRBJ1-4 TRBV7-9 ASSLPGTTNEKLF
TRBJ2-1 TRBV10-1 ASSKRETNNEQF
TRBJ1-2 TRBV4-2 ASSQKISGGPGYT
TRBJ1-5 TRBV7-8 ASSPTPGDRTQPQH
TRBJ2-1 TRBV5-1 ASSLAALAGGGEQF
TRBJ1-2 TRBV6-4 ASSAVVGASGGYT
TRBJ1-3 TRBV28 ASSLGQGTGNTIY
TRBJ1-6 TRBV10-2 ASRERLRDIENSPLH
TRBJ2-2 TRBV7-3 ASSKGQGTGELF
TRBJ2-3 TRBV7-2 ASSLAPGADTQY
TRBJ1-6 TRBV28 ASSLYRQGTGSPLH
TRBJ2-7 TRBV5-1 ASSLEGRAGYEQY
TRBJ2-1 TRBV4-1 ASRQGPSGRNYNEQF
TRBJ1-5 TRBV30 AWGQGSQPQH
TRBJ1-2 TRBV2 ASGQGANYGYT
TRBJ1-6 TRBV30 AWSVLGRDGSLH
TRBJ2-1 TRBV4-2 ASSQVLDRAYNEQF
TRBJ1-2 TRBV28 ASTLRQGRGYT
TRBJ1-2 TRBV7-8 ASSLGGFFGYT